One sample yielded the 15 T cell receptor beta chains listed below, sequenced in a study of a mutant IDH1 vaccine in newly diagnosed glioma. Their target antigens are unknown. Assay: immunoSEQ multiplex PCR; the TCRdb copy retains only in-frame clones and omits some. The table lists tens of thousands of clones, roughly four fifths of them singletons. The time point: week 47, end of study. With topical imiquimod, each dose of the vaccine consisted of 300 ug of mutant IDH1 20-mer peptide. The material sequenced was PBMCs, taken from a glioma patient whose treatment included an IDH1 peptide vaccine. These receptors were taken from a man aged 40-49 years with glioma.

The chain employs TRBV11-2 and TRBJ1-4; D remains ambiguous. Germline values: CDR1 SGHAT, CDR2 FQNNGV. V was cut by 5 bases and J by 10 bases, with 8 bases left in between. This CDR3 is 11 amino acids long. For the CDR3, the DNA is TGTGCCAGCAGCGCGGCTGGAAAACTGTTTTTT. Translating it yields CASSAAGKLFF.

This clone has just one count. The chain has TRBV5-1 and TRBJ2-1; 9 nucleotides agree with TRBD1. V was pared by 0 bases and J by 8 bases, with 3 bases of the junction left unmatched. The CDR3 consists of 14 residues. CDR1 is SGHRS, CDR2 YFSETQ, per germline. The CDR3 reads CASSLGDRVDEQFF. CDR3 DNA: TGCGCCAGCAGCTTGGGGGACAGGGTAGATGAGCAGTTCTTC.

This chain uses TRBV29-1 with TRBJ2-7, with a tentative D call TRBD1 (5 bases). Per the germline V gene, CDR1 is SQVTM and CDR2 is ANQGSEA. V was shortened by 4 bases and J by 2 bases, with 9 bases between the two germline ends. The CDR3 consists of 12 residues. CDR3 nucleotides: TGCAGCGTTGCTCAGGGTCCCTACGAGCAGTACTTC. It is translated as CSVAQGPYEQYF.

The chain links TRBV27 to TRBJ2-2; no clear D. Germline V gene lookup returns CDR1 MNHEY and CDR2 SMNVEV (reference sequence). Trimming removed 7 bases from V and 2 bases from J, with 11 bases in between. The CDR3 has 14 residues. The CDR3 region is CASTPFPNTGELFF. The DNA of the CDR3 is TGTGCCAGCACCCCTTTTCCCAACACCGGGGAGCTGTTTTTT.

V gene TRBV4-1 combines with J gene TRBJ2-5, with 8 nucleotides matching TRBD2. The CDR3 has 13 residues. The ends lost 4 bases at V and 4 bases at J; junction bases unmatched: 2. Per the germline V gene, CDR1 is MGHRA and CDR2 is YSYEKL. The CDR3 region is CASSPTSGETQYF. The CDR3 DNA reads TGCGCCAGCAGCCCCACTAGCGGAGAGACCCAGTACTTC.

This clone occurred a few times. The chain joins TRBV5-5 to TRBJ2-7; the D is unclear. In germline, CDR1 is SGHKS, CDR2 YYEKEE (reference sequence). The germline V and J ends were trimmed by 5 bases and 2 bases, with 14 bases remaining between them. The CDR3 is 14 residues long. The CDR3 spells CASSQNDVTYEQYF. The DNA for the CDR3 is TGTGCCAGCAGTCAAAACGACGTTACCTACGAGCAGTACTTC. Supplemented by reference TRBV5-5 and TRBJ2-7, the full variable domain reads DAGVTQSPTHLIKTRGQQVTLRCSPISGHKSVSWYQQVLGQGPQFIFQYYEKEERGRGNFPDRFSARQFPNYSSELNVNALLLGDSALYLCASSQNDVTYEQYFGPGTRLTVT.

This clone has a single count. V is TRBV18 and J is TRBJ1-4, with D unclear. V was shortened by 2 bases and J by 7 bases, with 14 bases between the two germline ends. The CDR3 consists of 15 residues. Germline V gene lookup returns CDR1 KGHSH and CDR2 LQKENI. The CDR3 here is CASSPGSGVGEKLFF. CDR3 in DNA: TGTGCCAGCTCACCAGGGTCCGGGGTCGGTGAAAAACTGTTTTTT.

V usage is TRBV6-1 and J usage is TRBJ2-7; the D gene is possibly TRBD1 (6 bases). Between the trimmed V and J ends, which lost 5 bases and 2 bases, there was a span of 13 bases. Looked up from germline, CDR1 is MNHNS and CDR2 is SASEGT. The CDR3 loop spans 14 amino acids. The CDR3 loop is CASSTGHQTYEQYF. The CDR3 DNA sequence: TGTGCCAGCAGTACAGGGCACCAGACCTACGAGCAGTACTTC.

The genes are TRBV7-2 and TRBJ2-1; D possibly corresponds to TRBD2 (7 bases). Trimming took 6 bases from V and 6 from J, leaving 12 bases between them. This CDR3 has 13 amino acids. The germline V gene encodes CDR1 SGHTA and CDR2 FQGNSA. The CDR3 DNA reads as TGTGCCAGCAGGGGGGGGCTGGGCAATGAGCAGTTCTTC. Translation: CASRGGLGNEQFF.

CDR3: CASSFPGTADTQYF. CDR3 coding DNA: TGTGCCAGCAGTTTCCCCGGGACAGCAGATACGCAGTATTTT. The rearrangement uses TRBV27 and TRBJ2-3; TRBD1 matches 7 bases. V dropped 3 bases and J dropped 4; count of bases not matched to a gene: 4. The CDR3 covers 14 residues. Germline lookup yields CDR1 MNHEY and CDR2 SMNVEV (reference sequence).

The rearrangement joins TRBV19 to TRBJ2-1; D call uncertain. CDR3 length equals 14 residues. The V gene lost 4 bases and the J gene lost 10 bases, with 17 bases spanning the gap. Per the germline V gene, CDR1 is LNHDA and CDR2 is SQIVND (reference sequence). In nucleotides, the CDR3 is TGTGCCAGTAGTACCACTCCCCGATCGATAGAGCAGTTCTTC. This sequence encodes CASSTTPRSIEQFF.

The chain couples TRBV7-9 to TRBJ2-7; 9 bases line up with TRBD2. V dropped 4 bases and J dropped 4; count of bases not matched to a gene: 17. CDR1 and CDR2 (germline): SEHNR, FQNEAQ (reference sequence). The CDR3 is 18 residues long. The CDR3 reads CASSSRASGVAGVYEQYF. Here the CDR3 DNA reads TGTGCCAGCAGCTCGAGGGCTAGCGGGGTGGCGGGGGTTTACGAGCAGTACTTC. Supplemented by reference TRBV7-9 and TRBJ2-7, the full variable domain reads DTGVSQNPRHKITKRGQNVTFRCDPISEHNRLYWYRQTLGQGPEFLTYFQNEAQLEKSRLLSDRFSAERPKGSFSTLEIQRTEQGDSAMYLCASSSRASGVAGVYEQYFGPGTRLTVT.

This chain links TRBV19 with TRBJ1-5, with 9 bases lining up with TRBD1. Germline-derived CDR1 and CDR2 are LNHDA and SQIVND (reference sequence). The V gene end was trimmed by 10 bases and the J gene end by 0 bases; junction bases not matched to a gene: 7. The CDR3 is 15 amino acids. The CDR3: CAINGTGHSNQPQHF. CDR3 in DNA: TGTGCCATCAACGGGACAGGGCATAGCAATCAGCCCCAGCATTTT.

The chain carries TRBV15 and TRBJ1-2; perhaps TRBD1 as D (6 bases). Trimming took off 0 bases at V and 4 bases at J, with 12 bases between the two ends. The CDR3 covers 15 residues. The germline V gene encodes CDR1 LNHNV and CDR2 YYDKDF (reference sequence). CDR3 sequence reads: CATSRDSDRPYGYTF. CDR3 coding DNA: TGTGCCACCAGCAGAGATAGCGACAGGCCCTATGGCTACACCTTC.

This chain joins TRBV5-6 and TRBJ2-2; D unresolved. Trimming cost V 0 bases and J 5 bases, with 5 bases left between them. The length of the CDR3 is 13 residues. CDR1 is SGHDT and CDR2 is YYEEEE in the germline V gene. CDR3 residues: CASSLGPTGELFF. CDR3 sequence (DNA): TGTGCCAGCAGCTTGGGCCCGACCGGGGAGCTGTTTTTT. Supplemented by reference TRBV5-6 and TRBJ2-2, the full variable domain reads DAGVTQSPTHLIKTRGQQVTLRCSPKSGHDTVSWYQQALGQGPQFIFQYYEEEERQRGNFPDRFSGHQFPNYSSELNVNALLLGDSALYLCASSLGPTGELFFGEGSRLTVL.